This T cell receptor beta chain stems from a study of blood T cell repertoires in COVID-19. Study background: Sites in the United States, Italy and Spain provided acute and convalescent COVID-19 samples.

Methods used by the authors: Reference gene primers were amplified, and this amplification served to estimate nucleated cell counts. TCRdb keeps only in-frame clones here, not all; method: immunoSEQ multiplex PCR. From that table come the V and J calls and clone size; the DNA was used to work out D and trimming. The sample has 360,000 or so clones; around nine tenths are singletons. J gave up 4 bases and V 11 bases, and 12 bases lay outside the gene matches. CDR1 MDHEN and CDR2 SYDVKM come from the germline V gene. The CDR3 length is 14 residues. Seattle patients were enrolled during active infection and followed longitudinally.

The chain has TRBV28 and TRBJ1-2; 8 nucleotides match TRBD1. Input material: peripheral blood. The sequence derives from a woman aged 60 to 75 with COVID-19, enrolled during active disease. The CDR3 spells CAGKGQGAIYGYTF. Here the CDR3 DNA reads TGTGCCGGAAAGGGGCAGGGGGCCATCTATGGCTACACCTTC.